These T cell receptor beta chains were read from a single sample in a study of blood T cell repertoires in COVID-19. Assay: immunoSEQ multiplex PCR; the TCRdb copy retains only in-frame clones and omits some. The sample includes tens of thousands of clones, about 90% of them seen just once. Sequenced: peripheral blood. The origin of the receptors is a human donor in a cohort sampled during active COVID-19. Both conserved end residues are part of each CDR3. The order of the fields is V gene, J gene, D gene, clone size, CDR3 DNA, CDR3 protein. D genes are given only for firm matches. Part of the rows lack a size; the others show once, few, many or a class for expanded clones.

TRBV6-5	TRBJ1-2	TRBD1	NA	TGTGCCAGCACCGTGACAGGGTCCGTCTATGGCTACACCTTC	CASTVTGSVYGYTF
TRBV5-6	TRBJ2-5	TRBD1	NA	TGTGCCAGCAGCTTGGACAGGGGGCGGGAGACCCAGTACTTC	CASSLDRGRETQYF
TRBV5-1	TRBJ1-3	NA	NA	TGCGCCAGCAGCTTGGAGGGGGAAGGGGGAAACACCATATATTTT	CASSLEGEGGNTIYF
TRBV6-2/TRBV6-3	TRBJ2-5	TRBD1	once	TGTGCCAGCAGTTACTATCGGGACAGACAAGAGACCCAGTACTTC	CASSYYRDRQETQYF
TRBV6-1	TRBJ2-7	TRBD2	NA	TGTGCCAGCAGTGAGGGGGGGGGAAGCTACGAGCAGTACTTC	CASSEGGGSYEQYF
TRBV7-2	TRBJ2-3	TRBD2	NA	TGTGCCAGCAGCTCCGGGGGGGCCGGCTCAGATACGCAGTATTTT	CASSSGGAGSDTQYF
TRBV6-2/TRBV6-3	TRBJ2-7	NA	NA	TGTGCCAGCAGTTTTCCTGGGGCGGATGAGCAGTACTTC	CASSFPGADEQYF
TRBV6-4	TRBJ1-1	NA	NA	TGTGCCAGCAGTTCTACAGGGCGGACTGAAGCTTTCTTT	CASSSTGRTEAFF
TRBV27	TRBJ1-1	TRBD1	NA	TGTGCCAGCAGTTCAACAGGGGGCGGTGAAGCTTTCTTT	CASSSTGGGEAFF
TRBV2	TRBJ1-3	TRBD1	medium-sized	TGTGCCAGCAGTGGAGTCTCATTGGACAGGAGCTCTGGAAACACCATATATTTT	CASSGVSLDRSSGNTIYF
TRBV4-3	TRBJ1-6	NA	NA	TGCGCCAGCAGCCTATCCCCGAGCTCCTATAATTCACCCCTCCACTTT	CASSLSPSSYNSPLHF
TRBV10-3	TRBJ2-7	TRBD2	once	TGTGCCATCAGAGCGAGCGGGGGGGGGTACGAGCAGTACTTC	CAIRASGGGYEQYF
TRBV5-1	TRBJ1-4	TRBD1	NA	TGCGCCAGCAGCCTCTCGGGACAGTTTGCAACTAATGAAAAACTGTTTTTT	CASSLSGQFATNEKLFF
TRBV24-1	TRBJ2-2	NA	NA	TGTGCCACCAGTGATTTCGGGGTAGGGAACACCGGGGAGCTGTTTTTT	CATSDFGVGNTGELFF
TRBV11-2	TRBJ2-1	TRBD2	NA	TGTGCCAGCAGCTTAGTGACAGCGGGGGCCACATCCTACAATGAGCAGTTCTTC	CASSLVTAGATSYNEQFF
TRBV18	TRBJ2-1	TRBD2	NA	TGTGCCAGCTCACCCGGACTAGCGGGGAGGGGTGAGCAGTTCTTC	CASSPGLAGRGEQFF
TRBV7-6	TRBJ2-5	TRBD2	NA	TGTGCCAGCAGCTCCCCTAGCGGGGGGACCCAAGAGACCCAGTACTTC	CASSSPSGGTQETQYF
TRBV29-1	TRBJ2-6	TRBD1	NA	TGCAGCGTTGAAAACTGGACAGGTGACTCTGGGGCCAACGTCCTGACTTTC	CSVENWTGDSGANVLTF
TRBV18	TRBJ2-3	NA	NA	TGTGCCAGCTCGCTTGCCGCAGGGGCCGATACGCAGTATTTT	CASSLAAGADTQYF
TRBV7-9	TRBJ2-7	TRBD1	NA	TGTGCCAGCAGCACAGGGACAGGGGGCTGGGAGCAGTACTTC	CASSTGTGGWEQYF
TRBV6-5	TRBJ1-1	TRBD1	NA	TGTGCCAGCAGTTATGCAGGGGGAAGGACTGAAGCTTTCTTT	CASSYAGGRTEAFF
TRBV29-1	TRBJ2-3	NA	NA	TGCAGCGTTGGCGGGGCGAGCACAGATACGCAGTATTTT	CSVGGASTDTQYF
TRBV7-3	TRBJ1-2	NA	NA	TGTGCCAGCAGCCAGGAACAGGGCGTCCCTCCCAACTATGGCTACACCTTC	CASSQEQGVPPNYGYTF
TRBV3-1/TRBV3-2	TRBJ2-2	TRBD1	NA	TGTGCCAGCAGCCAAGAGGGGATGGACAGGGCTAACACCGGGGAGCTGTTTTTT	CASSQEGMDRANTGELFF
TRBV10-2	TRBJ2-1	TRBD2	NA	TGCGCCAGCAGCGCAGCGGGGGGGCCGAATGAGCAGTTCTTC	CASSAAGGPNEQFF
TRBV19	TRBJ1-1	TRBD1	few	TGTGCCAGTAGTATTCGCGGGACAGCGAACACTGAAGCTTTCTTT	CASSIRGTANTEAFF
TRBV4-3	TRBJ1-1	NA	NA	TGCGCCAGCAGCCAATTCTTAGGGGTCCTGAACACTGAAGCTTTCTTT	CASSQFLGVLNTEAFF
TRBV6-6	TRBJ2-3	TRBD2	NA	TGTGCCAGCAGCAGTACGGGGGGACCGGGAGATACGCAGTATTTT	CASSSTGGPGDTQYF
TRBV5-1	TRBJ1-1	NA	NA	TGCGCCAGCGGGCCCGGGGGGAACACTGAAGCTTTCTTT	CASGPGGNTEAFF
TRBV4-3	TRBJ1-2	NA	NA	TGCGCCAGCAGCCAAGATCTAGGGGCTAACTATGGCTACACCTTC	CASSQDLGANYGYTF
TRBV7-9	TRBJ2-7	NA	few	TGTGCCAGCAGCTTAGCGCCGGTTTACGAGCAGTACTTC	CASSLAPVYEQYF
TRBV10-3	TRBJ1-2	NA	NA	TGTGCCATCAGTGACCCCGACTATGGCTACACCTTC	CAISDPDYGYTF
TRBV5-1	TRBJ2-3	NA	NA	TGCGCCAGCAGCTTGCCCGGGGATGCAGATACGCAGTATTTT	CASSLPGDADTQYF
TRBV5-1	TRBJ2-2	NA	once	TGCGCCAGCAGCTTGGTGGGGGTCTCAATCCCGGGACAAAGATTTACCGGGGAGCTGTTTTTT	CASSLVGVSIPGQRFTGELFF
TRBV10-3	TRBJ2-7	TRBD1	NA	TGTGCCATCAGTGGGGCAGGGGGCACTTCCTACGAGCAGTACTTC	CAISGAGGTSYEQYF
TRBV9	TRBJ2-6	NA	NA	TGTGCCAGCAGCCCTTCTTATTACGGTGGGGCCAACGTCCTGACTTTC	CASSPSYYGGANVLTF
TRBV30	TRBJ2-3	NA	NA	TGTGCCTGGAGTACCTCCGACAGACGCCCCACAGATACGCAGTATTTT	CAWSTSDRRPTDTQYF
TRBV3-1/TRBV3-2	TRBJ1-3	TRBD1	NA	TGTGCCAGCAGCCAAGATCTGACAGGGGGCGGTCTCGGATGGTATTTT	CASSQDLTGGGLGWYF
TRBV7-3	TRBJ1-1	NA	few	TGTGCCAGCAGCTTAGGGGCCAGTATTCTTAACACTGAAGCTTTCTTT	CASSLGASILNTEAFF
TRBV21-1	TRBJ1-2	NA	NA	TGTGCCAGCAGTTCCTTGTCGGGTGGGTGTGGCTATGGCTACACCTTC	CASSSLSGGCGYGYTF
TRBV5-1	TRBJ1-2	NA	NA	TGCGCCAGCAGAGCGACGCCGAACTATGGCTACACCTTC	CASRATPNYGYTF
TRBV5-8	TRBJ1-5	TRBD1	NA	TGTGCCAGCAGCGGGACAGGGAATCAGCCCCAGCATTTT	CASSGTGNQPQHF
TRBV11-3	TRBJ1-1	TRBD1	NA	TGTGCCAGCAGCAACACCGGGACAGGGGGACGGGCTTTCTTT	CASSNTGTGGRAFF
TRBV5-1	TRBJ2-5	TRBD1	once	TGCGCCAGCAGCCACGGACAGGGACAAGAGACCCAGTACTTC	CASSHGQGQETQYF
TRBV6-6	TRBJ1-3	NA	NA	TGTGCCAGCAGCGTCTCCCCGAGCTCTGGAAACACCATATATTTT	CASSVSPSSGNTIYF
TRBV6-4	TRBJ2-3	TRBD2	NA	TGTGCCAGCAAGGCGGGGGGCAGCACAGATACGCAGTATTTT	CASKAGGSTDTQYF
TRBV24-1	TRBJ2-1	NA	once	TGTGCCACCAGTGATTTTCCCAGGGTGAATGAGCAGTTCTTC	CATSDFPRVNEQFF